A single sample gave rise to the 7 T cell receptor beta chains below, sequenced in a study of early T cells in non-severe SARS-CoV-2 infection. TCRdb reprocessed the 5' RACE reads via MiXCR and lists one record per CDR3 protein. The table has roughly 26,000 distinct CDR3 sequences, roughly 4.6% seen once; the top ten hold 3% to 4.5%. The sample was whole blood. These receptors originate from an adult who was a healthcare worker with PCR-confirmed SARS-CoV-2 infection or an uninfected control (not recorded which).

The CDR3 nucleotides are TGTGCCAGCAGTATTACTCGGCGGAACATTCAGTACTTC. This gives the protein CASSITRRNIQYF. The J gene is TRBJ2-4, the V gene TRBV6-2 or TRBV6-3; D is unclear. Germline-derived CDR1 and CDR2 are MNHEY and SVGEGT. V was pared by 5 bases and J by 7 bases, with 12 bases between. The length of the CDR3 is 13 residues.

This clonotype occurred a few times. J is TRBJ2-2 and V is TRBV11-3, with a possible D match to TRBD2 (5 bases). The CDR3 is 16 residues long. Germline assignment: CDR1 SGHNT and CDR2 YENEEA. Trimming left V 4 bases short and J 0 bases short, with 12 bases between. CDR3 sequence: CASSSSPGSNTGELFF. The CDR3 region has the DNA TGTGCCAGCAGCTCCTCCCCGGGGTCGAACACCGGGGAGCTGTTTTTT.

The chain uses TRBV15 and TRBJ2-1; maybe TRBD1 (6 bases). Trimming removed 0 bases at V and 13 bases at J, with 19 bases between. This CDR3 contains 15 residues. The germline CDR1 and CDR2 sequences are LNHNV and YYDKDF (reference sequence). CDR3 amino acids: CATSRDQGTNNQQFF. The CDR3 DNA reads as TGTGCCACCAGCAGAGATCAGGGGACCAATAATCAACAGTTCTTC.

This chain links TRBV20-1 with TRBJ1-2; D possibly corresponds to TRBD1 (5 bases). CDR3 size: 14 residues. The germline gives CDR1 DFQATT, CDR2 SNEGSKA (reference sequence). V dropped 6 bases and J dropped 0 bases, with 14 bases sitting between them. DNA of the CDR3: TGCAGTGCCACACGGGGGGAAGCTAACTATGGCTACACCTTC. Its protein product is CSATRGEANYGYTF.

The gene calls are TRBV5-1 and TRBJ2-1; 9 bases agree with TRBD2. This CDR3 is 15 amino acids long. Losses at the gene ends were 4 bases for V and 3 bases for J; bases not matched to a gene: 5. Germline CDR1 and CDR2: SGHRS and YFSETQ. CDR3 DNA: TGCGCCAGCAGCCCCGCTAGCGGGGACTACAATGAGCAGTTCTTC. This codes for CASSPASGDYNEQFF.

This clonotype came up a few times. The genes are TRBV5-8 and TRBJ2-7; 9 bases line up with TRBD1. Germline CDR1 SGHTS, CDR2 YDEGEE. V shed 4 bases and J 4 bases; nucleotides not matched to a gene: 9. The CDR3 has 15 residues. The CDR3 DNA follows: TGTGCCAGCAGCCTCAGGACAGGGGTGGTTTACGAGCAGTACTTC. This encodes CASSLRTGVVYEQYF.

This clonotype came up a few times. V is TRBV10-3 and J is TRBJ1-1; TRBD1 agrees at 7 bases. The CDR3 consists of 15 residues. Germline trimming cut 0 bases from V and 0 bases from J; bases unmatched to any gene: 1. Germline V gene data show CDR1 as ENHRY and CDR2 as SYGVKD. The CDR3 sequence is CAISESQGMNTEAFF. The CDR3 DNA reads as TGTGCCATCAGTGAGTCACAGGGGATGAACACTGAAGCTTTCTTT.